The entry that follows covers one T cell receptor (beta chain) sequence. CDR1 is MNHNS and CDR2 is SASEGT in the germline V gene. V trimming: 1 base; J trimming: 7 bases; junction bases outside the gene matches: 9. The CDR3 spans 16 residues. This entry is derived from a study of CD8+ T cells in alopecia areata. Background on the study: Treatment comprised oral tofacitinib, 5 to 10 mg twice daily, in treated patients. People stayed on tofacitinib for 6 to 18 months, then stopped the drug for 6 months.

Extraction and reverse transcription of RNA yielded cDNA as the sequencing template. Libraries were prepared by immunoSEQ multiplex PCR; TCRdb keeps only in-frame clonotypes and omits some of them. The sample holds some 180,000 clones, more than 60% seen once. This receptor was taken from a human donor with alopecia areata. The specimen comprised CD4+ T cells sorted from blood, sampled at week 0. The chain joins TRBV6-1 to TRBJ2-5; 10 nucleotides line up with TRBD2. CDR3 region: CASSEGVAGGHGTQYF. The CDR3, as DNA: TGTGCCAGCAGTGAAGGGGTAGCGGGGGGCCACGGGACCCAGTACTTC.